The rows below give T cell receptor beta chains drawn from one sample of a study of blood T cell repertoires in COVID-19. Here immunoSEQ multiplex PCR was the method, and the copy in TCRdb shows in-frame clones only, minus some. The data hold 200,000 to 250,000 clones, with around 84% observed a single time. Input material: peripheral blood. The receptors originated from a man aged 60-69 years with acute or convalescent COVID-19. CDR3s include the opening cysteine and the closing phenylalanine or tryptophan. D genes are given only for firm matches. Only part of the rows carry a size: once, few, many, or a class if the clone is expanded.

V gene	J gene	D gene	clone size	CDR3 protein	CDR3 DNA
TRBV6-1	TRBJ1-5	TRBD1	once	CASSEWRGRGNQPQHF	TGTGCCAGCAGTGAATGGAGGGGGCGAGGGAATCAGCCCCAGCATTTT
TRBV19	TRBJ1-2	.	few	CASSPVGANYGYTF	TGTGCCAGTAGCCCAGTAGGAGCCAACTATGGCTACACCTTC
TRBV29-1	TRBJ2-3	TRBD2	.	CSVVGSGGNTQYF	TGCAGCGTTGTAGGGAGCGGGGGGAACACGCAGTATTTT
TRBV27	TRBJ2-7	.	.	CASGGNQDEQYF	TGTGCCAGCGGGGGGAATCAGGACGAGCAGTACTTC
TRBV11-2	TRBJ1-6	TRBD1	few	CASSLPRTGDSNSPLHF	TGTGCCAGCAGCTTACCCCGGACAGGGGATAGTAATTCACCCCTCCACTTT
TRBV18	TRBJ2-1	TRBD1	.	CASSSGGAVTYNEQFF	TGTGCCAGCTCTTCAGGGGGCGCCGTCACCTACAATGAGCAGTTCTTC
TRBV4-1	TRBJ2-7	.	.	CASSLGGVPSYEQYF	TGCGCCAGCAGCCTCGGCGGGGTCCCTTCCTACGAGCAGTACTTC
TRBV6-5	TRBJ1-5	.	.	CASREQGIANQPQHF	TGTGCCAGCCGGGAACAGGGAATTGCGAATCAGCCCCAGCATTTT
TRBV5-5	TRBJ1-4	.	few	CASSVRVGTTPDATNEKLFF	TGTGCCAGCAGTGTGAGGGTGGGGACAACACCCGACGCAACTAATGAAAAACTGTTTTTT
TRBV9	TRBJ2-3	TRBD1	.	CASSKGTGGWADTQYF	TGTGCCAGCAGCAAGGGGACAGGGGGTTGGGCAGATACGCAGTATTTT
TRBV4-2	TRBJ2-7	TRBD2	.	CASSQEAGLSVHEQYF	TGTGCCAGCAGCCAAGAAGCGGGGCTCTCCGTTCACGAGCAGTACTTC
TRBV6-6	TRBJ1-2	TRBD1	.	CASSEGGNNYGYTF	TGTGCCAGCAGCGAAGGGGGCAACAACTATGGCTACACCTTC
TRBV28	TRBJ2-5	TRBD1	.	CASSLSGGAETQYF	TGTGCCAGCAGTTTATCAGGGGGCGCAGAGACCCAGTACTTC
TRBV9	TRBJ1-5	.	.	CASSVGPGGNQPQHF	TGTGCCAGCAGCGTAGGGCCGGGAGGTAATCAGCCCCAGCATTTT
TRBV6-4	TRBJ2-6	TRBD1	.	CASSTLWDRALSGANVLTF	TGTGCCAGCAGCACCCTCTGGGACAGAGCTCTCTCTGGGGCCAACGTCCTGACTTTC
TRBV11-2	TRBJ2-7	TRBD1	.	CASSLDRVDDEQYF	TGTGCCAGCAGCCTCGACAGGGTTGACGACGAGCAGTACTTC
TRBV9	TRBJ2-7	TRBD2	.	CASSAQRGDTYEQYF	TGTGCCAGCAGCGCCCAGCGGGGCGATACCTACGAGCAGTACTTC